The T cell receptor (beta chain) under discussion was sequenced for a study of T cells in narcolepsy. Assay: immunoSEQ multiplex PCR; the TCRdb copy retains only in-frame clones and omits some. This table has roughly 15,000 clones, 85% appearing once. The CDR3 is 15 residues long. Germline V lookup: CDR1 SGHRS, CDR2 YFSETQ. With 4 bases clipped from V and 8 bases from J, the junction kept 14 bases outside the gene matches. To note about this clone: Antigen unknown.

Findings and limits, study-wide: In some patient and control memory CD4+ samples, autoreactive clones were absent. HCRT-specific and TRIB2-specific autoreactive clonotypes appeared among same-patient CSF and blood CD4+ clonotypes.

Specimen: memory (CD45RA-) CD4+ T cells from blood. This rearrangement joins TRBV5-1 to TRBJ1-2, with TRBD1 matching over 7 bases. The TCR was taken from a human donor in good health. The CDR3 nucleotides read TGCGCCAGCAGCAGATCGGGACAGTCGATCCAGGGCTACACCTTC. This codes for CASSRSGQSIQGYTF.